These 16 T cell receptor beta chains share one sample of origin, sequenced in a study of cytomegalovirus exposure and HLA in healthy donors. Both 60 Vbeta primers and 13 Jbeta primers went into the PCR. Using immunoSEQ multiplex PCR, the repertoire was profiled, and TCRdb retains in-frame clones only, with some absent. Counted here are over 100,000 clones, approximately 78% occurring once; the ten biggest clones make up approximately 1.9%. The sequencing sample was made of PBMCs. These receptors were collected from a woman aged 40 to 50 in good health and CMV-seronegative.

The chain combines TRBV28 with TRBJ2-6; 9 nucleotides line up with TRBD1. The J segment lost 5 bases and the V segment lost 5 bases, leaving 7 bases of the junction unmatched. CDR1 is MDHEN, CDR2 SYDVKM, per germline. The CDR3 consists of 16 residues. The CDR3 here is CASSRIGTGWANVLTF. The CDR3 nucleotides read TGTGCCAGCAGTCGTATCGGGACAGGGTGGGCCAACGTCCTGACTTTC.

This chain links TRBV4-3 with TRBJ1-1; D gene uncertain. The germline V and J ends were trimmed by 3 bases and 0 bases, with 20 bases remaining between them. Per germline, CDR1 LGHNA and CDR2 YSLEER. The CDR3 extends over 18 amino acids. The CDR3 reads CASSQTSALLSMNTEAFF. CDR3 nucleotides: TGCGCCAGCAGCCAGACCAGTGCCCTACTATCCATGAACACTGAAGCTTTCTTT.

This rearrangement joins TRBV5-6 to TRBJ1-3; 10 bases align to TRBD1. Germline V gene lookup returns CDR1 SGHDT and CDR2 YYEEEE. The CDR3 has 18 residues. With V trimmed by 0 bases and J by 2 bases, 8 bases remained unmatched. In DNA, the CDR3 is TGTGCCAGCAGCTTGGACCAAACCGGGACAGGGGCTGGAAACACCATATATTTT. Protein: CASSLDQTGTGAGNTIYF.

On this clone: This sample also contains other DNA sequences that code for the same CDR3. V is TRBV11-1 and J is TRBJ2-7; TRBD2 aligns across 14 bases. This CDR3 region has 18 residues. Germline V lookup: CDR1 SGHAT, CDR2 FQDESV (reference sequence). V trimming: 5 bases; J trimming: 3 bases; junction bases outside the gene matches: 12. The CDR3 DNA is TGTGCCAGCAGCCTGGGACTAGCGGGAGTAGGACACAACTACGAGCAGTACTTC. Translating it yields CASSLGLAGVGHNYEQYF.

The chain's CDR3 is CASQRGPLYF. CDR3 in DNA: TGTGCAAGTCAACGAGGCCCCTTGTACTTC. This chain links TRBV12-2 with TRBJ2-7; TRBD2 was called by the table and not checked on the DNA. TRBV12-2 is noted as a pseudogene. CDR3 length: 10 residues.

The V call is TRBV10-1, the J call TRBJ2-7, with TRBD1 identical over 10 bases. Germline loops: CDR1 WNHNN, CDR2 SYGVQD (reference sequence). With 2 bases clipped from V and 7 bases from J, the junction kept 17 bases outside the gene matches. The CDR3 extends over 18 amino acids. Here the CDR3 DNA reads TGCGCCAGCAGTGAGGCCCTTCAGGGTGGGACAGGGGTGAGGGAGCAGTACTTC. Translating gives CASSEALQGGTGVREQYF.

V gene TRBV29-1 combines with J gene TRBJ2-2; possible D gene TRBD2, 6 bases. CDR3 size: 14 residues. Per the germline V gene, CDR1 is SQVTM and CDR2 is ANQGSEA. Trimming took off 2 bases at V and 5 bases at J, with 12 bases between the two ends. DNA of the CDR3: TGCAGCGTTGAACAGGGCGGAGGGACCGGGGAGCTGTTTTTT. As protein: CSVEQGGGTGELFF.

The rearrangement joins TRBV4-2 to TRBJ2-2, with TRBD2 matching over 11 bases. Germline V gives CDR1 LGHNA, CDR2 YNFKEQ. V shed 0 bases and J 13 bases; nucleotides not matched to a gene: 7. The CDR3 loop spans 15 amino acids. The CDR3 DNA is TGTGCCAGCAGCCAAGATAGTTGGCTAGCGGGAGGGCTGTTTTTT. As protein: CASSQDSWLAGGLFF.

The rearrangement joins TRBV7-3 to TRBJ1-2; 7 bases align to TRBD1. This CDR3 is built from 13 residues. V dropped 4 bases and J dropped 7; count of bases not matched to a gene: 6. Germline CDR1 SGHTA, CDR2 FQGTGA. CDR3 DNA: TGTGCCAGCAGCTCAGGAGGGGGCTCTGGCTACACCTTC. Its protein is CASSSGGGSGYTF. The full variable domain, rest sourced from reference TRBV7-3 and TRBJ1-2, is GAGVSQTPSNKVTEKGKYVELRCDPISGHTALYWYRQSLGQGPEFLIYFQGTGAADDSGLPNDRFFAVRPEGSVSTLKIQRTERGDSAVYLCASSSGGGSGYTFGSGTRLTVV.

The chain joins TRBV7-2 to TRBJ1-1; D ambiguous. V was pared by 5 bases and J by 0 bases, with 10 bases between. The germline CDR1 and CDR2 sequences are SGHTA and FQGNSA. The CDR3 loop spans 14 amino acids. The CDR3 protein is CASSLNQLNTEAFF. The CDR3 bases are TGTGCCAGCAGCCTCAATCAGTTGAACACTGAAGCTTTCTTT. The full variable domain, rest sourced from reference TRBV7-2 and TRBJ1-1, is GAGVSQSPSNKVTEKGKDVELRCDPISGHTALYWYRQSLGQGLEFLIYFQGNSAPDKSGLPSDRFSAERTGGSVSTLTIQRTQQEDSAVYLCASSLNQLNTEAFFGQGTRLTVV.

The chain uses TRBV19 and TRBJ1-2; 12 positions agree with TRBD1. V lost 5 bases and J lost 5; bases outside the gene matches: 6. CDR3 length: 15 amino acids. The germline V gene has CDR1 LNHDA and CDR2 SQIVND (reference sequence). This CDR3 reads CASSAGTGGGYGYTF. CDR3 in DNA: TGTGCCAGTAGTGCTGGGACAGGGGGCGGTTATGGCTACACCTTC.

The chain joins TRBV5-1 to TRBJ2-5; TRBD2 matches at 11 bases. The CDR3 contains 15 residues. The germline V gene encodes CDR1 SGHRS and CDR2 YFSETQ. The junction had 2 bases not matched to a gene; V was cut back by 3 bases and J by 1 base. The CDR3 reads CASSSGTSGQETQYF. CDR3 coding DNA: TGCGCCAGCAGCTCCGGGACTAGCGGCCAAGAGACCCAGTACTTC.

The chain recombines TRBV5-1 with TRBJ2-1; 7 bases fit TRBD1. Germline trimming cut 4 bases from V and 5 bases from J; bases unmatched to any gene: 15. CDR1 SGHRS and CDR2 YFSETQ come from the germline V gene. This CDR3 spans 17 amino acids. The CDR3 DNA follows: TGCGCCAGCAGCCCTCGACCTTTGACAGGGCCAAACAATGAGCAGTTCTTC. Protein: CASSPRPLTGPNNEQFF. Drawing the rest from reference TRBV5-1 and TRBJ2-1, the complete variable domain is KAGVTQTPRYLIKTRGQQVTLSCSPISGHRSVSWYQQTPGQGLQFLFEYFSETQRNKGNFPGRFSGRQFSNSRSEMNVSTLELGDSALYLCASSPRPLTGPNNEQFFGPGTRLTVL.

A few counts support this clone. V and J are TRBV7-9 and TRBJ1-2; weak D call: TRBD1 (5 bases). CDR1 is SEHNR, CDR2 FQNEAQ, per germline (reference sequence). The CDR3 is 13 amino acids. Trimming took 3 bases from V and 4 from J, leaving 9 bases between them. The CDR3 reads CASSFDSLYGYTF. The CDR3, as DNA: TGTGCCAGCAGCTTCGACAGCCTCTATGGCTACACCTTC.

This clone appeared a single time. The chain recombines TRBV7-9 with TRBJ1-6, with 7 bases matching TRBD1. The CDR3 covers 16 residues. V gave up 5 bases and J gave up 5 bases; unmatched junction bases: 9. CDR1 is SEHNR, CDR2 FQNEAQ, per germline (reference sequence). The DNA of the CDR3 is TGTGCCAGCAGCGACCGACAGGGTTCGGATAATTCACCCCTCCACTTT. The encoded protein is CASSDRQGSDNSPLHF.

With regard to this clone: This same CDR3 is encoded by further DNA sequences in the sample. J is TRBJ2-7 and V is TRBV4-2, with TRBD2 matching 11 bases. V gave up 1 base and J gave up 5 bases; unmatched junction bases: 4. The CDR3 covers 15 residues. CDR1 is LGHNA, CDR2 YNFKEQ, per germline. CDR3 loop: CASSQVAGGSHEQYF. The CDR3 bases are TGTGCCAGCAGCCAAGTAGCGGGGGGGTCCCACGAGCAGTACTTC.